The clone carrying this T cell receptor beta chain turned up a few times. Its specificity is unknown. The study sampled nominally healthy donors, though unrecorded immune exposures were likely. This record belongs to a study of cytomegalovirus exposure and HLA in healthy donors. V shed 6 bases and J 1 base; nucleotides not matched to a gene: 2. CDR1 and CDR2 from the germline V gene are MNHEY and SMNVEV (reference sequence). This CDR3 is 13 amino acids long. Study-wide results and limits: There were some public TCRs occurring in many donors, but most TCR sequences were rare.

Both 60 Vbeta primers and 13 Jbeta primers went into the PCR. In the study's own analysis: About 11 million of the roughly 77 million unique TCR beta chains counted in a later analysis were shared. Produced via immunoSEQ multiplex PCR; TCRdb's table is partial and in-frame only. D and trimming come from the DNA, and the V and J calls and clone size come from that table. The table lists over 100,000 clones, roughly 82% of them singletons, with approximately 4.2% in the top ten. This receptor was taken from a male donor in good health and CMV-seropositive. The sample consisted of PBMCs. The V and J genes are TRBV27 and TRBJ2-7, with TRBD1 identical over 8 bases. Here the CDR3 DNA reads TGTGCCAGCAGGGACAGGGTATCCTACGAGCAGTACTTC. Amino acids: CASRDRVSYEQYF.